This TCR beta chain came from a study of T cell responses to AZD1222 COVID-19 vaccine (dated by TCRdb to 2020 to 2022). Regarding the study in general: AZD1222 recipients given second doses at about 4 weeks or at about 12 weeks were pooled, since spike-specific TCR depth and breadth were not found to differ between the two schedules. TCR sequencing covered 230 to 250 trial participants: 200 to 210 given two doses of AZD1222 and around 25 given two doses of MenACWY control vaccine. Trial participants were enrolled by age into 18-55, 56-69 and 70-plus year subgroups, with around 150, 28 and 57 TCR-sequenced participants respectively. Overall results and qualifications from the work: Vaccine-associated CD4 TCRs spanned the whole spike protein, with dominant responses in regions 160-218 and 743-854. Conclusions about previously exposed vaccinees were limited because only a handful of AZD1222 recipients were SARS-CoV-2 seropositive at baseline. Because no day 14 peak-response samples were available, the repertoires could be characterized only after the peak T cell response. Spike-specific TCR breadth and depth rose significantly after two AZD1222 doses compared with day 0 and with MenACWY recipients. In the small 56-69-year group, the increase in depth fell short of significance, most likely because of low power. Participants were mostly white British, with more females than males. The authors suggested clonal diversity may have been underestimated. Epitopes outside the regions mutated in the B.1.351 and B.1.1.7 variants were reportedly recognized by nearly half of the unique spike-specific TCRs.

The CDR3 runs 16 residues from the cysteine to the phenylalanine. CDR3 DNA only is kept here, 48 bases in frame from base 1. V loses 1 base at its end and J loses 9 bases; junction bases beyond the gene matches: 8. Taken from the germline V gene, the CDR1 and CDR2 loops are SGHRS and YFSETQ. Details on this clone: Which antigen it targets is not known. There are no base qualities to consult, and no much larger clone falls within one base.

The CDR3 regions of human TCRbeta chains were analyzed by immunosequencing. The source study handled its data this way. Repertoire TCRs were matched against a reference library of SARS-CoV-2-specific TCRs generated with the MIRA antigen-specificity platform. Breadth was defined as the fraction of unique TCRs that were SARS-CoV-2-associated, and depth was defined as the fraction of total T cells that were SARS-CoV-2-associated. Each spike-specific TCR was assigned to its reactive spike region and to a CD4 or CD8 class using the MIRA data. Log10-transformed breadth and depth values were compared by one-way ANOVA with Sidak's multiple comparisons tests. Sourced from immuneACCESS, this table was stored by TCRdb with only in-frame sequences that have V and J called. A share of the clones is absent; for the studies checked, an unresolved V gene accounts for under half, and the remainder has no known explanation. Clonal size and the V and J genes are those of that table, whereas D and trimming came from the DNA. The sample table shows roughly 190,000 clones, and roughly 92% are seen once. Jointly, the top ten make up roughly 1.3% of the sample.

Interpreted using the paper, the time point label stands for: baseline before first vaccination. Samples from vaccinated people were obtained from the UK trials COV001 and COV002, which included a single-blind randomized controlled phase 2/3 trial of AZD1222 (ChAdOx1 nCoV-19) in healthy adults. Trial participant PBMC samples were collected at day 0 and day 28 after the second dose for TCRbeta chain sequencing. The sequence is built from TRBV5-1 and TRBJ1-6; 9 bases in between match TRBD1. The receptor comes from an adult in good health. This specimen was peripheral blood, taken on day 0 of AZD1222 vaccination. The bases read TGCGCCAGCAGCTTGACCCGGGACAGGGCCCTTTCACCCCTCCACTTT. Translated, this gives CASSLTRDRALSPLHF.